These T cell receptor beta chains were read from a single sample in a study of T-cell memory formation after mild COVID-19. TCRdb used MiXCR to reprocess the 5' RACE reads, holding one entry per CDR3 protein. This table holds about 340,000 distinct CDR3 sequences, approximately 15% found once. Sequenced material: PBMCs or a T cell subset sorted from them (not recorded which). The receptor source for this set is a man aged 18 to 35 who had mild COVID-19 (a few samples of this study predate the infection). Cell type and time point are not known. Both conserved end residues are part of each CDR3. D genes are given only for firm matches. Size is stated for part of the rows, as once, few or many counts, or as a class when the clone is expanded.

clone size,J gene,V gene,D gene,CDR3 protein,CDR3 DNA
few,TRBJ1-2,TRBV13,TRBD1,CASRAQGDSYGYTF,TGTGCCAGCAGGGCGCAGGGGGATAGCTATGGCTACACCTTC
few,TRBJ2-2,TRBV5-1,-,CASSLMTSNTGELFF,TGCGCCAGCAGCCTGATGACATCGAACACCGGGGAGCTGTTTTTT
few,TRBJ2-1,TRBV7-8,TRBD2,CASSGGLAGDVYNEQFF,TGTGCCAGCAGCGGGGGACTAGCGGGGGATGTGTACAATGAGCAGTTCTTC
few,TRBJ1-5,TRBV5-1,-,CASSLGTSGNQPQHF,TGCGCCAGCAGCTTGGGGACATCCGGCAATCAGCCCCAGCATTTT
-,TRBJ1-1,TRBV7-9,-,CASSLALPQRAFF,TGTGCCAGCAGCTTAGCGCTCCCGCAGAGGGCTTTCTTT
few,TRBJ2-3,TRBV7-2,-,CASSLYRLRRAGTDTQYF,TGTGCCAGCAGCTTATATAGATTGAGACGGGCTGGCACAGATACGCAGTATTTT
few,TRBJ2-5,TRBV6-5,-,CASTQNGLSETQYF,TGTGCCAGCACTCAGAATGGTCTGTCGGAGACCCAGTACTTC
many,TRBJ2-3,TRBV4-3,TRBD2,CASSQDRAGDHTDTQYF,TGCGCCAGCAGCCAAGATCGAGCGGGGGACCACACAGATACGCAGTATTTT
-,TRBJ2-3,TRBV6-4,TRBD1,CASSDRVGTDTQYF,TGTGCCAGCAGCGACAGGGTAGGCACAGATACGCAGTATTTT
-,TRBJ2-1,TRBV12-3/TRBV12-4,-,CASSTGQTSSYNEQFF,TGTGCCAGCAGCACGGGGCAGACGAGCTCCTACAATGAGCAGTTCTTC
-,TRBJ2-1,TRBV28,TRBD2,CASRTRLAGATYNEQFF,TGTGCCAGCAGGACTCGACTAGCGGGGGCTACCTACAATGAGCAGTTCTTC
-,TRBJ2-7,TRBV27,TRBD1,CASPSGTGGATYEQYF,TGTGCCAGCCCCTCTGGGACAGGGGGCGCAACCTACGAGCAGTACTTC
-,TRBJ2-3,TRBV9,-,CASSPRTGADPDTQYF,TGTGCCAGCAGCCCCCGGACGGGCGCCGACCCAGATACGCAGTATTTT
-,TRBJ1-5,TRBV20-1,-,CSASTGPYSNQPQHF,TGCAGTGCTAGTACAGGACCCTATAGCAATCAGCCCCAGCATTTT
-,TRBJ1-2,TRBV24-1,TRBD1,CATSDLRGLGYTF,TGTGCCACCAGTGATTTGAGGGGGCTCGGCTACACCTTC
-,TRBJ2-2,TRBV6-1,-,CASSEPPAGELFF,TGTGCCAGCAGTGAACCTCCCGCCGGGGAGCTGTTTTTT
few,TRBJ2-2,TRBV5-1,TRBD1,CASSIGTGDTGELFF,TGCGCCAGCAGCATAGGGACAGGGGACACCGGGGAGCTGTTTTTT
many,TRBJ2-1,TRBV7-2,TRBD1,CASSLTGQGAYNEQFF,TGTGCCAGCAGCTTAACCGGACAGGGGGCGTACAATGAGCAGTTCTTC
-,TRBJ2-2,TRBV3-1,-,CASSQETPYHMSHTGELFF,TGTGCCAGCAGCCAAGAAACGCCTTACCACATGTCACACACCGGGGAGCTGTTTTTT
few,TRBJ1-2,TRBV10-3,-,CAATQGRERNGYTF,TGTGCCGCCACCCAAGGCAGGGAACGTAATGGCTACACCTTC
few,TRBJ2-3,TRBV7-2,TRBD2,CASSSRLAADTQYF,TGTGCCAGCAGCTCCAGACTAGCGGCAGATACGCAGTATTTT
-,TRBJ1-2,TRBV6-6,-,CASRGPSASLLYGYTF,TGTGCCAGCAGGGGCCCTTCCGCTAGCTTGCTCTATGGCTACACCTTC
-,TRBJ1-3,TRBV7-9,TRBD1,CASSWGAGGGNTIYF,TGTGCCAGCAGCTGGGGCGCAGGGGGCGGAAACACCATATATTTT
-,TRBJ1-5,TRBV14,TRBD1,CASSQRATGQRINQPQHF,TGTGCCAGCAGCCAGCGAGCCACGGGACAGAGAATTAATCAGCCCCAGCATTTT
-,TRBJ1-1,TRBV5-1,TRBD1,CASSSTGTLNTEAFF,TGCGCCAGCAGCTCGACAGGGACCTTGAACACTGAAGCTTTCTTT
few,TRBJ2-3,TRBV4-2,-,CASSQAHSDTSTDTQYF,TGTGCCAGCAGCCAAGCTCACAGTGACACTAGCACAGATACGCAGTATTTT
-,TRBJ2-3,TRBV7-2,-,CASSAQRGGRDTQYF,TGTGCCAGCAGCGCCCAGAGAGGGGGTCGCGATACGCAGTATTTT
many,TRBJ2-1,TRBV20-1,TRBD2,CSAGLAIDEQFF,TGCAGTGCTGGACTAGCGATCGATGAGCAGTTCTTC
-,TRBJ2-3,TRBV2,-,CASSAGDGSTDTQYF,TGTGCCAGCAGTGCAGGGGATGGGAGCACAGATACGCAGTATTTT
-,TRBJ2-7,TRBV4-3,-,CASRRWDKAWDEQYF,TGCGCCAGCAGGAGATGGGACAAGGCGTGGGACGAGCAGTACTTC
many,TRBJ1-5,TRBV12-3/TRBV12-4,-,CASSFRSQNQPQHF,TGTGCCAGCAGTTTCCGGTCCCAGAATCAGCCCCAGCATTTT
many,TRBJ1-1,TRBV6-5,-,CASSYSYSGIGGTEAFF,TGTGCCAGCAGTTACTCGTATTCGGGGATCGGTGGCACTGAAGCTTTCTTT
-,TRBJ2-2,TRBV20-1,TRBD1,CSARSGQGAGELFF,TGCAGTGCTAGAAGCGGACAGGGAGCCGGGGAGCTGTTTTTT